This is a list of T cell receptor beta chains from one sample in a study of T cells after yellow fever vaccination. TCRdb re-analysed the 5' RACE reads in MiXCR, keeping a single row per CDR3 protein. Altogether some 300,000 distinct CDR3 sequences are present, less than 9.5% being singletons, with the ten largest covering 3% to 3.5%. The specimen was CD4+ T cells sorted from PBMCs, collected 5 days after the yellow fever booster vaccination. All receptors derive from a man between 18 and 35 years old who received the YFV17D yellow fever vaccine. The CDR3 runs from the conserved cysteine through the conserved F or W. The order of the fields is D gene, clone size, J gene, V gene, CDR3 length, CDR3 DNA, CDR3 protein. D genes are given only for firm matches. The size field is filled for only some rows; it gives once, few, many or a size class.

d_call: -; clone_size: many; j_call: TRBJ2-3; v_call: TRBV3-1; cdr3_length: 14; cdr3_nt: TGTGCCAGCACCCGGACAGGAGGGACAGATACGCAGTATTTT; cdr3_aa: CASTRTGGTDTQYF
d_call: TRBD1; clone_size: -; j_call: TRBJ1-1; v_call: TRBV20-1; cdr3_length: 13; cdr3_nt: TGCAGTGCGGATGACAGGGGGCCCGCTGAAGCTTTCTTT; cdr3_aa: CSADDRGPAEAFF
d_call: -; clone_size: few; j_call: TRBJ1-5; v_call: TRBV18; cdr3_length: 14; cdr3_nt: TGTGCCAGCTCACCACCGACGAGGGCTCAGCCCCAGCATTTT; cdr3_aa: CASSPPTRAQPQHF
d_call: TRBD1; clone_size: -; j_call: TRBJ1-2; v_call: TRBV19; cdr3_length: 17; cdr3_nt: TGTGCCAGTAGTACCCCTCCCGGGACAGGGAAGGCCTATGGCTACACCTTC; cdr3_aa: CASSTPPGTGKAYGYTF
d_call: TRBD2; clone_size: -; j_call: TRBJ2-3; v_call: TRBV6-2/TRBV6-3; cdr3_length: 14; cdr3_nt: TGTGCCACCGCGCGCGGGGGTCGTACAGATACGCAGTATTTT; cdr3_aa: CATARGGRTDTQYF
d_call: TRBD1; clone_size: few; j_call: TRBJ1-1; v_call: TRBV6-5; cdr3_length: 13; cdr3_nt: TGTGCCAGCAGTAACAGGGGTAACACTGAAGCTTTCTTT; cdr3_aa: CASSNRGNTEAFF
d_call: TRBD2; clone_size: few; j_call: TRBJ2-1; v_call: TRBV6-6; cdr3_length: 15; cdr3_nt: TGTGCCAGCAGCCGTCCCGGGACTAGCGGGGGGCCTGTCCTCTTC; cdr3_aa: CASSRPGTSGGPVLF
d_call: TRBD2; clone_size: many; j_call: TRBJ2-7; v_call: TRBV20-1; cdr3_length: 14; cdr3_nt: TGCAGTGCTAGAGATCGGGGGGATCCCTACGAGCAGTACTTC; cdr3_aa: CSARDRGDPYEQYF
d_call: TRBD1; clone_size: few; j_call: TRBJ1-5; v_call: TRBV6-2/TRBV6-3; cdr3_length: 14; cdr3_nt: TGTGCCAGCAGTGGACAGGGAAGTTATCAGCCCCAGCATTTT; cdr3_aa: CASSGQGSYQPQHF
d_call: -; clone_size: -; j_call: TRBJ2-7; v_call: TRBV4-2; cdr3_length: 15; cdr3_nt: TGTGCCAGCAGCCGCCCGGACAGTGCGACCTACGAGCAGTACTTC; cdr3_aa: CASSRPDSATYEQYF
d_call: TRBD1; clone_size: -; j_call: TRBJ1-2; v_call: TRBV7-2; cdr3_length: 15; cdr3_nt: TGTGCCAGCAGCTTAGCCGTGACAGGGCGGTATGGCTACACCTTC; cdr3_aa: CASSLAVTGRYGYTF
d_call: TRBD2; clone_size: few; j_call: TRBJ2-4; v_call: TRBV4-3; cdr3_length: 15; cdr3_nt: TGCGCCAGCAGCCCCCGGGGGGGGACCAAAAACATTCAGTACTTC; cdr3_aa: CASSPRGGTKNIQYF
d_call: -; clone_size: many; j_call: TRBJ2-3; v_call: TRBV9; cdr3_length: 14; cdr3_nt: TGTGCCAGCAGCGTACAGGTTACCACAGATACGCAGTATTTT; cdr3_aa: CASSVQVTTDTQYF
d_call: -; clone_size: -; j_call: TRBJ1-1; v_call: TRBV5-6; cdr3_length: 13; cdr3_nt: TGTGCCAGCGTGGCGGAGGACCACACTGAAGCTTTCTTT; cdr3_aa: CASVAEDHTEAFF
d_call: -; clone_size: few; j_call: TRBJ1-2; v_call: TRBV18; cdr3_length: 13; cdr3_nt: TGTGCCAGCTCACCCGCAGGGGAAAATGGCTACACCTTC; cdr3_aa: CASSPAGENGYTF
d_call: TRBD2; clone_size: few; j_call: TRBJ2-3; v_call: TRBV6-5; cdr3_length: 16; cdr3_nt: TGTGCCAGCAGCCGGACCCTAGCGGGGGGCGCAGATACGCAGTATTTT; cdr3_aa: CASSRTLAGGADTQYF
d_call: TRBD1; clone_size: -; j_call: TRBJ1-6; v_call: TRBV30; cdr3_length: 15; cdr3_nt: TGTGCCTGGAGTGTACCGGACAGGGAAGGTTCACCCCTCCACTTT; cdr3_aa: CAWSVPDREGSPLHF
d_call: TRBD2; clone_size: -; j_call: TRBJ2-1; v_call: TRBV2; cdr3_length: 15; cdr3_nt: TGTGCCAGCAGTCCCGAGCGGGGGGGCTACAATGAGCAGTTCTTC; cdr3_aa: CASSPERGGYNEQFF
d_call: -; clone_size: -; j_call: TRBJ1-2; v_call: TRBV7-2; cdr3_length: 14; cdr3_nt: TGTGCCAGCAGCCCCTGGGGCAGGGTGGGTGGCTACACCTTC; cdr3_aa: CASSPWGRVGGYTF
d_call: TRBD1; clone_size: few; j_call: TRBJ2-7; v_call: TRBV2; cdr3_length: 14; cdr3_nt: TGTGCCAGCAGTGTGGACAGGGTGAGGTACGAGCAGTACTTC; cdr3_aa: CASSVDRVRYEQYF
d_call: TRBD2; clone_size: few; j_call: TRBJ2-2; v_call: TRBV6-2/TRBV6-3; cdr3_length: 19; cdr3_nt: TGTGCCAGCAGTTACCGCAGACTAGCGGGGGACCGAAACACCGGGGAGCTGTTTTTT; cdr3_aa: CASSYRRLAGDRNTGELFF
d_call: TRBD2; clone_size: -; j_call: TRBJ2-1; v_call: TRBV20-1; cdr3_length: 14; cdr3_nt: TGCAGTGCTAATAGCGGGGGGGTACGCAATGAGCAGTTCTTC; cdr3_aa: CSANSGGVRNEQFF